This T cell receptor (beta chain) was retrieved from a study of blood T cell repertoires in COVID-19. The repertoire was sequenced with immunoSEQ multiplex PCR; TCRdb's copy has only in-frame clones and lacks some. The repertoire holds some 140,000 clones, with 75% to 85% as singletons. V was trimmed by 3 bases and J by 1 base, leaving 12 bases between them. This CDR3 comprises 15 residues. The germline gives CDR1 KGHSH, CDR2 LQKENI. V is TRBV18 and J is TRBJ1-1; D uncertain. Sequenced: peripheral blood. The TCR was taken from a woman aged 60-75 years with COVID-19, enrolled during active disease. The CDR3 nucleotides read TGTGCCAGCTCACCCCGGACGGACTCGAACACTGAAGCTTTCTTT. It translates to CASSPRTDSNTEAFF.